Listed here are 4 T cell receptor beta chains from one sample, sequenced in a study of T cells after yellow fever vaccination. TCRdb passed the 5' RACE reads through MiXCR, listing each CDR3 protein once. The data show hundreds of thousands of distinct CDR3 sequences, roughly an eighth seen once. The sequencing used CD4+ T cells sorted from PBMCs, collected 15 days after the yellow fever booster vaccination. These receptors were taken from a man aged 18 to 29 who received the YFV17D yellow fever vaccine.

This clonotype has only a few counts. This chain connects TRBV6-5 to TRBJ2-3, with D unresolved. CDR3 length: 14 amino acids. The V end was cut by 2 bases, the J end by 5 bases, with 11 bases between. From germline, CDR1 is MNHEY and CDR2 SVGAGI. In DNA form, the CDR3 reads TGTGCCAGCAGTTACGGCAGAAAGCAAGATACGCAGTATTTT. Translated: CASSYGRKQDTQYF.

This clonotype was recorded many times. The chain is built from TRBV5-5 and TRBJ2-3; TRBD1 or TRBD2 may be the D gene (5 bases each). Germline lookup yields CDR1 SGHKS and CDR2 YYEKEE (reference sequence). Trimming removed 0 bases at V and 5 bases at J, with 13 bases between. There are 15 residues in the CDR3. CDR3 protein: CASSLGGTAGDTQYF. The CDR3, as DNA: TGTGCCAGCAGCTTGGGGGGGACCGCGGGAGATACGCAGTATTTT.

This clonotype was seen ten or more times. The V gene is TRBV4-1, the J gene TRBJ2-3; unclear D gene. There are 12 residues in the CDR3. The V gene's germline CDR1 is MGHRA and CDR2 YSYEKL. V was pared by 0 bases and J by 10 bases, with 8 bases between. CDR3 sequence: CASSQELTAQYF. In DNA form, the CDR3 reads TGCGCCAGCAGCCAAGAACTCACGGCGCAGTATTTT.

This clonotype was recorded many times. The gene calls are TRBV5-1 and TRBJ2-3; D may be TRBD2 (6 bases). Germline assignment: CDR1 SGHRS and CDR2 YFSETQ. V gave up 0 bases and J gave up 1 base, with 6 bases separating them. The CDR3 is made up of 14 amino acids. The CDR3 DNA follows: TGCGCCAGCAGCTTGGGGGAGGGCACAGATACGCAGTATTTT. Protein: CASSLGEGTDTQYF.